These 22 T cell receptor beta chains originate from one sample sequenced in a study of OX40 agonist ivuxolimab in advanced cancers. Libraries were prepared by immunoSEQ multiplex PCR; TCRdb keeps only in-frame clonotypes and omits some of them. The table has 60,000 to 75,000 clones, approximately 90% seen once. The source was CD4+ or CD8+ T cells sorted from blood, collected in a trial of the OX40 agonist ivuxolimab. The receptors shown here come from an adult with an advanced solid tumor such as melanoma, head and neck, liver or kidney cancer.

V and J are TRBV7-6 and TRBJ2-2, with TRBD2 matching 9 bases. J was trimmed by 4 bases and V by 7 bases; bases with no gene match: 4. The CDR3 extends over 14 amino acids. CDR1 and CDR2 (germline): SGHVS, FNYEAQ. The CDR3, as DNA: TGTGCCAGCACCGGACTAGCGTCCACCGGGGAGCTGTTTTTT. Protein sequence: CASTGLASTGELFF.

V gene TRBV6-1 combines with J gene TRBJ2-2; perhaps TRBD2 as D (6 bases). V lost 7 bases and J lost 4, with 16 bases in between. Germline CDR1 reads MNHNS; CDR2 reads SASEGT. CDR3 length: 15 amino acids. CDR3 in amino acids: CASKRAAGSTGELFF. DNA of the CDR3: TGTGCCAGCAAACGGGCGGCGGGAAGCACCGGGGAGCTGTTTTTT.

The chain is built from TRBV5-6 and TRBJ2-5; 7 nucleotides align to TRBD1. CDR3 size: 13 residues. Germline V gene sequence: CDR1 SGHDT, CDR2 YYEEEE. V was pared by 1 base and J by 5 bases, with 2 bases of the junction left unmatched. The CDR3 protein is CASSLRGRETQYF. The CDR3 DNA is TGTGCCAGCAGCTTGAGGGGGCGGGAGACCCAGTACTTC. Variable domain in full (rest from reference TRBV5-6 and TRBJ2-5): DAGVTQSPTHLIKTRGQQVTLRCSPKSGHDTVSWYQQALGQGPQFIFQYYEEEERQRGNFPDRFSGHQFPNYSSELNVNALLLGDSALYLCASSLRGRETQYFGPGTRLLVL.

The rearrangement joins TRBV5-6 to TRBJ2-7; D possibly matches TRBD1 or TRBD2 (5 bases each). Trimming left V 4 bases short and J 6 bases short, with 32 bases between. The CDR3 covers 19 residues. Germline lookup yields CDR1 SGHDT and CDR2 YYEEEE. This CDR3 reads CASSQTTNTIPASGSEQYF. The DNA of the CDR3 is TGTGCCAGCAGCCAGACAACTAATACAATCCCCGCTTCAGGGAGCGAGCAGTACTTC.

The V gene is TRBV10-3, the J gene TRBJ2-5; D unclear. The germline CDR1 and CDR2 sequences are ENHRY and SYGVKD. The CDR3 loop spans 13 amino acids. Trimming removed 3 bases at V and 1 base at J, with 6 bases between. CDR3 sequence: CAISDGFQETQYF. Here the CDR3 DNA reads TGTGCCATCAGTGATGGCTTCCAAGAGACCCAGTACTTC.

This chain joins TRBV6-1 and TRBJ2-2; weak D call: TRBD2 (6 bases). The CDR3 is 16 amino acids. The ends were cut back, 1 base at V and 7 bases at J, with 16 bases in the middle. From germline, CDR1 is MNHNS and CDR2 SASEGT. The CDR3 DNA follows: TGTGCCAGCAGTGAAGGGTTTACAGTGCGGGGCGGGGAGCTGTTTTTT. Protein sequence: CASSEGFTVRGGELFF.

The chain employs TRBV5-1 and TRBJ2-5, with D perhaps TRBD2 (5 bases). This CDR3 has 17 amino acids. Germline values: CDR1 SGHRS, CDR2 YFSETQ. Trimming took 0 bases from V and 5 from J, leaving 20 bases between them. The CDR3: CASSLDRGSSLGETQYF. The CDR3 DNA reads as TGCGCCAGCAGCTTGGACCGGGGTAGTAGCCTAGGGGAGACCCAGTACTTC.

This chain uses TRBV5-1 with TRBJ2-1; 9 bases are a match to TRBD2. The CDR3 is 16 residues long. J gave up 3 bases and V 0 bases, and 4 bases lay outside the gene matches. Germline V CDR1 and CDR2: SGHRS, YFSETQ. The CDR3 protein is CASSLAATSGYNEQFF. The CDR3 DNA reads TGCGCCAGCAGCTTGGCCGCGACTAGCGGCTACAATGAGCAGTTCTTC.

This clone is a singleton in its sample. Here the CDR3 DNA reads TGCGCCAGCAGCCTTGGAGTGGGGGGCTCCTACGAGCAGTACTTC. Protein: CASSLGVGGSYEQYF. V and J are TRBV5-1 and TRBJ2-7; D is possibly TRBD2 (6 bases). The CDR3 sequence is 15 residues long. The germline V gene encodes CDR1 SGHRS and CDR2 YFSETQ. V gave up 4 bases and J gave up 0 bases, with 14 bases separating them.

V usage is TRBV6-1 and J usage is TRBJ2-7, with 8 bases identical to TRBD2. V was clipped by 5 bases and J by 1 base; unmatched bases: 7. From germline, CDR1 is MNHNS and CDR2 SASEGT. This CDR3 is 15 amino acids long. CDR3 protein: CASSLGGARSYEQYF. Written as DNA, the CDR3 is TGTGCCAGCAGTCTCGGGGGGGCAAGGTCCTACGAGCAGTACTTC.

J is TRBJ2-7 and V is TRBV10-1; TRBD1 aligns across 7 bases. The CDR3 is 14 residues long. Germline loops: CDR1 WNHNN, CDR2 SYGVQD (reference sequence). The V and J ends lost 5 bases and 0 bases, in that order; junction bases with no gene match: 4. The CDR3: CASSPDRASYEQYF. The CDR3 nucleotides read TGCGCCAGCAGTCCTGACAGGGCCTCCTACGAGCAGTACTTC.

This clone was seen only once. The chain combines TRBV5-1 with TRBJ2-5; 9 positions match TRBD1. The germline CDR1 and CDR2 sequences are SGHRS and YFSETQ. This CDR3 is built from 16 residues. Trimming cost V 5 bases and J 0 bases; bases outside gene matches: 8. The chain's CDR3 is CASRKQGAVNQETQYF. In nucleotides, the CDR3 is TGCGCCAGCAGGAAACAGGGGGCAGTAAACCAAGAGACCCAGTACTTC.

The rearrangement uses TRBV6-5 and TRBJ2-7; 9 nucleotides agree with TRBD2. The CDR3 is made up of 14 amino acids. CDR1 and CDR2 from the germline V gene are MNHEY and SVGAGI. After removal of 6 bases from V and 2 bases from J, the junction contained 5 bases not matched to a gene. The CDR3 region has the DNA TGTGCCAGCAGGGGTAGCGGGAGCCCCTACGAGCAGTACTTC. Translated: CASRGSGSPYEQYF.

The chain joins TRBV5-4 to TRBJ2-5; D gene uncertain. The CDR3 runs to 14 residues. From germline, CDR1 is SGHNT and CDR2 YYREEE (reference sequence). V was pared by 1 base and J by 5 bases, with 12 bases between. The chain's CDR3 is CASSLKGSTETQYF. As DNA, the CDR3 is TGTGCCAGCAGCTTGAAAGGTAGTACGGAGACCCAGTACTTC.

This chain joins TRBV25-1 and TRBJ2-1; tentatively, D is TRBD1 (6 bases). Germline values: CDR1 MGHDK, CDR2 SYGVNS. This CDR3 is built from 16 residues. Between the trimmed V and J ends, which lost 2 bases and 1 base, there was a span of 12 bases. CDR3 loop: CASSEPGAGSYNEQFF. The CDR3 nucleotides are TGTGCCAGCAGTGAACCAGGGGCAGGGTCCTACAATGAGCAGTTCTTC.

The V gene is TRBV6-1, the J gene TRBJ1-2, with D possibly matching TRBD1 (5 bases). The ends were cut back, 6 bases at V and 2 bases at J, with 10 bases in the middle. Germline CDR1 and CDR2: MNHNS and SASEGT. The CDR3 spans 13 residues. DNA for the CDR3: TGTGCCAGCAGCAGACAGTTCAACTATGGCTACACCTTC. As protein: CASSRQFNYGYTF.

The gene calls are TRBV6-1 and TRBJ1-2; D ambiguous. Germline lookup yields CDR1 MNHNS and CDR2 SASEGT. Trimming pared 3 bases from V and 4 bases from J, leaving 12 bases between. The length of the CDR3 is 14 residues. In nucleotides, the CDR3 is TGTGCCAGCAGTGATCCCCCGGGATTCTATGGCTACACCTTC. Translated, it gives CASSDPPGFYGYTF.

The chain carries TRBV30 and TRBJ1-1; D may be TRBD1 (5 bases). There are 11 residues in the CDR3. Deletions cut 5 bases from V and 1 base from J, with 5 bases between. The germline V gene has CDR1 GTSNPN and CDR2 SVGIG (reference sequence). The CDR3 here is CAWGGNTEAFF. The CDR3 nucleotides read TGTGCCTGGGGGGGGAACACTGAAGCTTTCTTT.

This clone was seen only a few times. The DNA for the CDR3 is TGTGCCAGCTCACCACTGGGACAGGGGGACTATGGCTACACCTTC. The encoded protein is CASSPLGQGDYGYTF. V is TRBV18 and J is TRBJ1-2, with TRBD1 identical over 11 bases. J lost 3 bases, V lost 1 base, and 1 base had no gene match. The CDR3 has 15 amino acids. Looked up from germline, CDR1 is KGHSH and CDR2 is LQKENI. Full variable domain (outside the CDR3, taken from reference TRBV18 and TRBJ1-2): NAGVMQNPRHLVRRRGQEARLRCSPMKGHSHVYWYRQLPEEGLKFMVYLQKENIIDESGMPKERFSAEFPKEGPSILRIQQVVRGDSAAYFCASSPLGQGDYGYTFGSGTRLTVV.

The chain combines TRBV30 with TRBJ2-6; D remains ambiguous. The ends were cut back, 7 bases at V and 4 bases at J, with 8 bases in the middle. There are 12 residues in the CDR3. Germline lookup yields CDR1 GTSNPN and CDR2 SVGIG (reference sequence). CDR3 in amino acids: CASHHGANVLTF. The CDR3 bases are TGTGCCTCCCACCACGGGGCCAACGTCCTGACTTTC.

The chain carries TRBV15 and TRBJ1-4, with a possible D match to TRBD1 (5 bases). Germline V CDR1 and CDR2: LNHNV, YYDKDF (reference sequence). V lost 0 bases to trimming and J lost 2 bases, with 7 bases between them. The CDR3 runs to 15 residues. CDR3 region: CATSRESGTNEKLFF. The CDR3, as DNA: TGTGCCACCAGCAGAGAATCAGGGACTAATGAAAAACTGTTTTTT.

Remarks on this clone: The junction does not match germline at one end; this may be a read error. The chain couples TRBV5-3 to TRBJ1-2, with unresolved D. TRBV5-3 is placed among ORFs of uncertain function. CDR3 size: 14 residues. The CDR3 DNA follows: TGTGCCAGCAGCTTGGGAGGCAGCAACTATGGCTACACCTTC. Protein: CASSLGGSNYGYTF.